Sequencing of this T cell receptor (beta chain) was carried out in a study of shared clonotypes between healthy human individuals. The CDR3 consists of 13 residues. V was trimmed by 1 base and J by 4 bases, leaving 7 bases between them. Germline-derived CDR1 and CDR2 are MGHRA and YSYEKL. Profiled with immunoSEQ multiplex PCR; TCRdb holds only in-frame clones, not every one. The table lists more than 400,000 clones, more than 65% of them singletons. Source material: PBMCs. This TCR was recovered from a woman aged 40 to 49 in good health. Some clones in this sample may be carry-over from other donors' samples. The J gene is TRBJ1-2, the V gene TRBV4-1, with D hard to call. The CDR3 sequence: CASSQGQVYGYTF. Here the CDR3 DNA reads TGCGCCAGCAGCCAAGGGCAGGTCTATGGCTACACCTTC.